Listed below are T cell receptor beta chains from one sample, sequenced in a study of blood T cells in healthy people across ages. From the 5' RACE reads, TCRdb called clonotypes with MiXCR, one entry per CDR3 protein. Among over 1,200,000 distinct CDR3 sequences, roughly 60% were seen once, and the ten largest hold approximately 7%. Sequences were obtained from blood. The receptors derive from a young man in good health. Each CDR3 is given with its conserved first and last residue. The order of the fields is D gene, V gene, clone size, J gene, CDR3 protein, CDR3 DNA. A D gene is named only where the DNA matches it firmly. A row's size may be missing; if present it is once, few, many or a size class.

.	TRBV20-1	.	TRBJ1-6	CSARSDRNSMPYNSPLHF	TGCAGTGCTAGATCCGACAGGAATAGCATGCCCTATAATTCACCCCTCCACTTT
.	TRBV5-5	few	TRBJ1-1	CASSLEGQNTEAFF	TGTGCCAGCAGCTTGGAAGGGCAGAACACTGAAGCTTTCTTT
.	TRBV6-5	.	TRBJ2-4	CASSYSNGGGDIQYF	TGTGCCAGCAGTTACTCGAACGGGGGCGGGGACATTCAGTACTTC
.	TRBV20-1	.	TRBJ1-5	CSASTSGPAGMPQHF	TGCAGTGCTAGTACGTCGGGGCCCGCGGGAATGCCCCAGCATTTT
TRBD1	TRBV7-2	.	TRBJ2-3	CASSYDGGTGVTDTQYF	TGTGCCAGCAGCTACGATGGCGGGACAGGGGTTACAGATACGCAGTATTTT
.	TRBV20-1	few	TRBJ2-4	CSAPGTPLAKNIQYF	TGCAGTGCACCCGGGACTCCCTTAGCCAAAAACATTCAGTACTTC
TRBD2	TRBV4-1	few	TRBJ2-7	CASSQETSGDYEQYF	TGCGCCAGCAGCCAAGAAACTAGCGGGGACTACGAGCAGTACTTC
TRBD2	TRBV4-1	.	TRBJ2-7	CASSQDREGYEQYF	TGCGCCAGCAGCCAAGATCGGGAGGGATACGAGCAGTACTTC
.	TRBV20-1	.	TRBJ1-5	CSASQNPWARNQPQHF	TGCAGTGCTTCCCAAAACCCCTGGGCACGCAATCAGCCCCAGCATTTT
TRBD2	TRBV7-9	few	TRBJ2-1	CASSLLLAGMGNEQFF	TGTGCCAGCAGCTTACTTCTAGCGGGGATGGGCAATGAGCAGTTCTTC
.	TRBV12-3/TRBV12-4	.	TRBJ1-1	CASNIRGTVAMNTEAFF	TGTGCCAGCAACATTAGGGGTACAGTGGCTATGAACACTGAAGCTTTCTTT
TRBD2	TRBV4-1	.	TRBJ2-5	CASSRGGLADKRPQYF	TGCGCCAGCAGCCGGGGCGGCCTAGCGGATAAGAGACCCCAGTACTTC
.	TRBV20-1	.	TRBJ2-1	CSARGIESSYNEQFF	TGCAGTGCTAGAGGGATTGAGAGCTCCTACAATGAGCAGTTCTTC
TRBD2	TRBV6-2/TRBV6-3	few	TRBJ2-1	CASSLTAGDYNEQFF	TGTGCCAGCAGCCTTACGGCGGGGGATTACAATGAGCAGTTCTTC
.	TRBV4-1	.	TRBJ2-5	CASSHRQGSQETQYF	TGCGCCAGCAGCCACCGCCAGGGTAGCCAAGAGACCCAGTACTTC
.	TRBV4-1	.	TRBJ2-7	CASSQDGRISYEQYF	TGCGCCAGCAGCCAAGATGGGAGGATATCCTACGAGCAGTACTTC
.	TRBV11-3	.	TRBJ1-1	CASSLSGAEGTEAFF	TGTGCCAGCAGCCTCAGCGGGGCGGAGGGCACTGAAGCTTTCTTT
.	TRBV29-1	.	TRBJ1-2	CSGVGRGYGYTF	TGCAGCGGGGTAGGCCGAGGGTATGGCTACACCTTC
.	TRBV10-3	.	TRBJ1-2	CAIYNPAANYGYTF	TGTGCCATATACAATCCAGCAGCTAACTATGGCTACACCTTC
.	TRBV29-1	.	TRBJ1-2	CSVELRQADFYGYTF	TGCAGCGTTGAGTTAAGGCAGGCCGACTTCTATGGCTACACCTTC
.	TRBV5-1	.	TRBJ2-7	CASTDTGNAYEQYF	TGCGCCAGCACCGATACAGGGAATGCCTACGAGCAGTACTTC
TRBD2	TRBV27	.	TRBJ2-5	CASTPTAGGSIATQYF	TGTGCCAGCACACCCACAGCGGGAGGGAGTATAGCGACCCAGTACTTC
.	TRBV29-1	few	TRBJ2-7	CSVGGFGQFANEQYF	TGCAGCGTTGGGGGTTTTGGGCAGTTTGCCAACGAGCAGTACTTC
.	TRBV6-5	once	TRBJ2-1	CASSYSPARGYNEQFF	TGTGCCAGCAGTTACTCGCCAGCCCGGGGGTACAATGAGCAGTTCTTC
.	TRBV7-2	.	TRBJ1-2	CASSPRSLPPDGYTF	TGTGCCAGCAGCCCTCGTTCGTTGCCCCCTGATGGCTACACCTTC
.	TRBV20-1	.	TRBJ2-7	CSASLSRYEQYF	TGCAGTGCTAGCCTCTCAAGATACGAGCAGTACTTC